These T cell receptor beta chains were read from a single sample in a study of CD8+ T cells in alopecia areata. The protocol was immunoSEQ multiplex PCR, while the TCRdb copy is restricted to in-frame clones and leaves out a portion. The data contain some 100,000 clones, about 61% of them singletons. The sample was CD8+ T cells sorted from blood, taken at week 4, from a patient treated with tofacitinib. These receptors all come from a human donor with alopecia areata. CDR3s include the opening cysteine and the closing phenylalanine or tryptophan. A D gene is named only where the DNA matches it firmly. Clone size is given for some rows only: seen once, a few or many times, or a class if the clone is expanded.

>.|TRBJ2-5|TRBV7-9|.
CASSPQGFQETQYF
TGTGCCAGCAGCCCTCAGGGATTCCAAGAGACCCAGTACTTC
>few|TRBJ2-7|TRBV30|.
CAWSVGSTPLYEQYF
TGTGCCTGGAGTGTAGGCTCAACCCCCTTATACGAGCAGTACTTC
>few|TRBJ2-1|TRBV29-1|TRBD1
CSVGEWTGRNEQFF
TGCAGCGTCGGGGAATGGACAGGAAGGAATGAGCAGTTCTTC
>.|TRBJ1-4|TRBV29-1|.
CSVDFRGQGNEKLFF
TGCAGCGTTGATTTTAGGGGTCAGGGTAATGAAAAACTGTTTTTT
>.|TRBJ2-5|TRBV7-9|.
CASTWGHREEETQYF
TGTGCCAGCACCTGGGGACACAGGGAGGAAGAGACCCAGTACTTC
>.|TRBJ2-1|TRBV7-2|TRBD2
CASSLQGLAGGPGHNEQFF
TGTGCCAGCAGCTTACAAGGACTAGCGGGGGGGCCTGGCCACAATGAGCAGTTCTTC
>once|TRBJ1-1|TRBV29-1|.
CSVDLQGGPMAEAFF
TGCAGCGTTGATCTACAGGGCGGGCCGATGGCTGAAGCTTTCTTT
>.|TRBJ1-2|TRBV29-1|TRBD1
CSVVGTDSYGYTF
TGCAGCGTTGTTGGGACAGATAGTTATGGGTACACCTTC
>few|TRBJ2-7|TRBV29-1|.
CSVEGDTTYEQYF
TGCAGCGTTGAAGGGGACACCACCTACGAGCAGTACTTC
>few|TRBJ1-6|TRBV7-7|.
CASSCRTDCLPPNSPLHF
TGTGCTAGCAGCTGTAGGACAGACTGCCTTCCCCCTAATTCACCCCTCCACTTT
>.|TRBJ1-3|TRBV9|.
CASSAEDSGSGNTIYF
TGTGCCAGCAGCGCGGAAGATTCTGGCTCTGGAAACACCATATATTTT
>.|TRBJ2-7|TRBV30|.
CAWSRDGPYEQYF
TGTGCCTGGAGTCGGGATGGGCCCTACGAGCAGTACTTC
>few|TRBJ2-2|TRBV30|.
CACLDLSGELFF
TGTGCCTGCTTAGACTTGTCCGGGGAGCTGTTTTTT
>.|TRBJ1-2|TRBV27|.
CASRDSPNYGYTF
TGTGCCAGCAGGGACAGCCCTAACTATGGCTACACCTTC
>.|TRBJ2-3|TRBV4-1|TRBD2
CASSQGDTGGLHTQYF
TGCGCCAGCAGCCAAGGCGATACGGGGGGGCTACATACGCAGTATTTT
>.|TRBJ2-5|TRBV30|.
CASELETQYF
TGTGCCTCGGAGTTAGAGACCCAGTACTTC
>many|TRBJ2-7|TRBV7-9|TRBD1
CASSLEGQGYEQYF
TGTGCCAGCAGCTTAGAGGGACAGGGTTACGAGCAGTACTTC
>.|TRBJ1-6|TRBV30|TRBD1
CAWSGGQGRSPVAPLHF
TGTGCCTGGTCCGGGGGACAGGGGAGGTCACCGGTCGCACCCCTCCACTTT
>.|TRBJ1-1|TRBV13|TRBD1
CASSMGQMNTEAFF
TGTGCCAGCAGCATGGGACAGATGAACACTGAAGCTTTCTTT
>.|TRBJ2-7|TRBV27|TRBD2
CASSNLRGDLYEQYF
TGTGCCAGCAGTAATTTGCGGGGGGATCTCTACGAGCAGTACTTC
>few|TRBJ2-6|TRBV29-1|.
CSVGSGANVLTF
TGCAGCGTAGGCTCTGGGGCCAACGTCCTGACTTTC
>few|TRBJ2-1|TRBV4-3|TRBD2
CASSRSWTGEGSYNEQFF
TGCGCCAGCAGCCGCAGCTGGACCGGGGAGGGCTCCTACAATGAGCAGTTCTTC